This entry describes one T cell receptor (beta chain). Its antigen has not been determined. No much larger clone exists at a distance of one base, and base qualities are not known. A patient counted as having stable Graves' hyperthyroidism if no progression to ophthalmopathy occurred over 18 months of follow-up. Hyperthyroidism patients were newly diagnosed, with disease duration under 2 months, and aged 18 to 65 years. Patients with uncontrolled infections, other autoimmune diseases, pregnancy or lactation were excluded. Diagnoses were established on the basis of clinical symptoms, serum thyroxine and TRAb, thyroid ultrasound, and orbital computed tomography. Ficoll-Paque density gradient centrifugation was used to isolate PBMCs from about 10 ml of fresh peripheral blood. Total RNA was extracted using Trizol reagent, and RNA quality was assessed on an Agilent 2100 Bioanalyzer. The sample belongs to a study of T cells in Graves' hyperthyroidism and ophthalmopathy (dated by TCRdb to the late 2010s). Background on the whole study: Peripheral blood was collected at initial diagnosis, before any treatment. A discovery cohort of roughly 96 patients, roughly 45 with Graves' ophthalmopathy and approximately 57 with stable Graves' hyperthyroidism, was used to find distinguishing TCR V-J signatures. Prospective prediction of ophthalmopathy was tested in an independent validation cohort of some 19 hyperthyroidism patients and 15 to 17 patients who later progressed to ophthalmopathy. For training and testing, the 100 or so patients in the discovery cohort were randomly divided in a 7:3 ratio. In about 6 Graves' hyperthyroidism patients, the study also compared T-cell repertoires from thyroid tissue with T-cell repertoires from blood. After sampling, hyperthyroidism patients received methimazole starting at 30 mg daily, and ophthalmopathy patients received high-dose intravenous methylprednisolone. According to the paper, TCR Vbeta CDR3 sequencing was carried out on 135 peripheral blood samples, which came from over 40 ophthalmopathy, under 85 hyperthyroidism and roughly 17 progressor patients. Broader findings and caveats from the paper: Ophthalmopathy was separated from stable hyperthyroidism by a 13 V-J signature model, with 85% to 90% sensitivity and about 81% specificity obtained in cross-validation and 80%/75% obtained in testing. In validation, the model predicted progression to ophthalmopathy with 60% to 71% sensitivity and approximately 74% specificity, a median of about 6 months before onset. Most expanded thyroid clonotypes (frequency above 0.001) were also detected in blood, a finding suggesting that blood repertoires may reflect thyroid immune responses. No statistical method was used to set the sample size in advance, and investigators knew the group allocation.

Amplification of TCR beta CDR3 regions was carried out from RNA transcripts. A first-round RT-PCR of the TCR CDR3 used the HTBI primer set with the Qiagen OneStep RT-PCR kit. The libraries were constructed in a second round of multiplex PCR and then size-selected and purified. Paired-end sequencing of the libraries was performed with 100 bp reads on an Illumina HiSeq2000. On the study's bioinformatics: SOAPnuke was used to process the raw data, throwing out any read that contained adapters or uncalled bases, had a mean Phred below 15, or lacked an exact constant-primer or identifier match. COPE v1.2.5 was used to merge high-quality paired reads, and clonotypes were defined as unique nucleotide sequences. Clonotypes were aligned to IMGT TRBV, TRBD and TRBJ reference segments using MiTCR v1.1. Analysis was restricted to V-J combinations with a frequency above 0.0001, which covered 98% to 99.2% of repertoires. A TCS score was defined as the ratio of F50 (clonal expansion) to E x V (chaos), with BLOSUM62-based TCRdist applied between CDR3 peptides within each V-J. Welch's t-statistics and random forest reduced 500 to 650 V-J features to fewer than 15, which were used in a naive Bayes classifier (R e1071). The raw public reads went through TCRdb reprocessing: fastp at Q25, MiXCR clone calling, in-frame beta chains kept. For every CDR3 protein sequence, its rows merge into one entry that carries the most common genes and DNA. TCRdb's processing, not the authors' own work, is the source of the V and J calls. Present in this sample are about 420,000 distinct CDR3 sequences, roughly 15% of which were seen just once. The ten largest clonotypes hold 5% to 6% of the sample.

This clonotype was obtained from a woman between 18 and 30 years old with Graves' hyperthyroidism. Sequencing was performed on blood.

The DNA sequence is TGTGCCAGCAGCCCAATCCGGGATGAGCAGTTCTTC. This gives the protein CASSPIRDEQFF. In this chain, TRBV12-3 or TRBV12-4 is recombined with TRBJ2-1, with the D gene not confidently named. The CDR3 covers 12 residues, taking in both the cysteine and the phenylalanine. The sequence is cut down to CDR3 DNA, 36 bases in frame from base 1. V is reduced by 6 bases and J by 8 bases, leaving a spacing of 11 bases between them.